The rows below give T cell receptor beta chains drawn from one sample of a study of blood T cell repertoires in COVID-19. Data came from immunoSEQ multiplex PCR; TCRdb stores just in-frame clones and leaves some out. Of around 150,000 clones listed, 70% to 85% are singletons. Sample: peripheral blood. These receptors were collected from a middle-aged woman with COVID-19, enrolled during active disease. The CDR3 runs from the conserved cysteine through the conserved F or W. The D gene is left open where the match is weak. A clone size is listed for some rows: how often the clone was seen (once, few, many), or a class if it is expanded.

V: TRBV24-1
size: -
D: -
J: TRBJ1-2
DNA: TGTGCCACCAGTACAGGGCCTAACTATGGCTACACCTTC
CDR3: CATSTGPNYGYTF

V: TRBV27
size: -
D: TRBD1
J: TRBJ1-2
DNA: TGTGCCAGCAGATTAAGGGACAGCTTCTATGGCTACACCTTC
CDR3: CASRLRDSFYGYTF

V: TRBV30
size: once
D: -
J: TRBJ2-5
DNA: TGTGCCTGGAGTGGAGATAGAGAGACCCAGTACTTC
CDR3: CAWSGDRETQYF

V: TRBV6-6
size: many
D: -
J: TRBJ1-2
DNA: TGTGCCAGCAGGAGAACTAACTATGGCTACACCTTC
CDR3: CASRRTNYGYTF

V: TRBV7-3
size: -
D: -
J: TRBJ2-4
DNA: TGTGCCAGCAGCTTCTTAAAGGCTCCCCGACTAGCCAAAAACATTCAGTACTTC
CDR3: CASSFLKAPRLAKNIQYF

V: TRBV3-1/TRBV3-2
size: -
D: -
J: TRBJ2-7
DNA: TGTGCCAGCAGCCCTCCGGGACTGGTTATGTACGAGCAGTACTTC
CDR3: CASSPPGLVMYEQYF

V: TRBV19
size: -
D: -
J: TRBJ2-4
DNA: TGTGCCAGTAAGGGGGGGGCAGCTAACAAAAACATTCAGTACTTC
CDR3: CASKGGAANKNIQYF

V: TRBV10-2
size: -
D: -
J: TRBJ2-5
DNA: TGCGCCGGCAGTGCTGGAGGGGCGCGGGAGACCCAGTACTTC
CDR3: CAGSAGGARETQYF

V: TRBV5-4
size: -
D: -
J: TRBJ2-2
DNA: TGTGCCAGCAGCTTGGCAGGCAGCTGGACCGGGGAGCTGTTTTTT
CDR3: CASSLAGSWTGELFF

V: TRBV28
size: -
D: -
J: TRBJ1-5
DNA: TGTGCCAGCAGTTTAGGGGGGGCGAAGGGGTATAGCAATCAGCCCCAGCATTTT
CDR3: CASSLGGAKGYSNQPQHF

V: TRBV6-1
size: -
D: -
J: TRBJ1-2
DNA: TGTGCCAGCAGTGAAGAGGATCAGGGGTCCCCCTTTGGCTACACCTTC
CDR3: CASSEEDQGSPFGYTF

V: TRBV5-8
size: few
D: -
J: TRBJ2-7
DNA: TGTGCCAGCAGCATAGACAGGAACAGCTACGAGCAGTACTTC
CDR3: CASSIDRNSYEQYF

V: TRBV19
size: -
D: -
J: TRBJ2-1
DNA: TGTGCCAGTAGACGGGGCAGGGGTTTATACAATGAGCAGTTCTTC
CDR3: CASRRGRGLYNEQFF

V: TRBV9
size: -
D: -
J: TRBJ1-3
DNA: TGTGCCAGCAGCGTAGCGGGGGTCGGAAACACCATATATTTT
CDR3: CASSVAGVGNTIYF

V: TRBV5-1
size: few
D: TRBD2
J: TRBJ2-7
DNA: TGCGCCAGCAGCTTGCTAGCGGGATCCTACGAGCAGTACTTC
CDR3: CASSLLAGSYEQYF

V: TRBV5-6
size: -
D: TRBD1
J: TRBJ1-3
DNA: TGTGCCAGCAGCCCAAGACAGGGTACCATATATTTT
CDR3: CASSPRQGTIYF

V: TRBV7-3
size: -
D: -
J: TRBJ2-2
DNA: TGTGCCAGCAGCTTAACGGCAGGCCCGAACACCGGGGAGCTGTTTTTT
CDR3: CASSLTAGPNTGELFF

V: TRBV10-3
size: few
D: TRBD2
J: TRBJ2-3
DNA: TGTGCCATCAGCCCCGGGACTAGCCAGGCAGATACGCAGTATTTT
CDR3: CAISPGTSQADTQYF

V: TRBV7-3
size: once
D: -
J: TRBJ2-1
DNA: TGTGCCAGCAGCTTATCGAGCGGACAGTACAATGAGCAGTTCTTC
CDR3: CASSLSSGQYNEQFF

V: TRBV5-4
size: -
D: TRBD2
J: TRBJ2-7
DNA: TGTGCCAGCAGCTTGGGGGGACTAGGTGACTACGAGCAGTACTTC
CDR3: CASSLGGLGDYEQYF

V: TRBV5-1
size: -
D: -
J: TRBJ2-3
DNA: TGCGCCAGCAGACCAGCGGCAAGCGGTGTCACAGATACGCAGTATTTT
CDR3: CASRPAASGVTDTQYF

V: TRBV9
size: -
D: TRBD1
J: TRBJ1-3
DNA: TGTGCCAGCAGCACCTTGACAGGGATATCTGGAAACACCATATATTTT
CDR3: CASSTLTGISGNTIYF

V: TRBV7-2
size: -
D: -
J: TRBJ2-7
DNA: TGTGCCACCCAGCTTCTCGGGACACTATACGAGCAGTACTTC
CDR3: CATQLLGTLYEQYF

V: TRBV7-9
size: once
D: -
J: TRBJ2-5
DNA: TGTGCCAGCAGCGCCGGTTTGGAGTACCAAGAGACCCAGTACTTC
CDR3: CASSAGLEYQETQYF

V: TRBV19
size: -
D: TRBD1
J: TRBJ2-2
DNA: TGTGCCAGTAGTCCCACCGGGACAGGGGGAAGAGGGGAGCTGTTTTTT
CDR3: CASSPTGTGGRGELFF

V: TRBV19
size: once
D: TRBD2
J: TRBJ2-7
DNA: TGTGCCAGTAGTCCAGCGGGGAGCTCCTACGAGCAGTACTTC
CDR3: CASSPAGSSYEQYF

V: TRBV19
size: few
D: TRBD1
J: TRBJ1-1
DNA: TGTGCCAGTAGCGAACAGGGGGCGAACACTGAAGCTTTCTTT
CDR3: CASSEQGANTEAFF

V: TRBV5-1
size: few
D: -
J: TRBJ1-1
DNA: TGCGCCAGCAGCACGGTTGACAGCCGGAACACTGAAGCTTTCTTT
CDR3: CASSTVDSRNTEAFF

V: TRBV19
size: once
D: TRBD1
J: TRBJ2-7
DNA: TGTGCCAGTAGTCTAGCCTGGGACAGCTCCTACGAGCAGTACTTC
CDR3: CASSLAWDSSYEQYF

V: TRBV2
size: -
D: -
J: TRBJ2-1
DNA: TGTGCCAGCAGGGACACGGGGGGCTCCCTCAATGAGCAGTTCTTC
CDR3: CASRDTGGSLNEQFF

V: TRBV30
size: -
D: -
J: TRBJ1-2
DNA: TGTGCCTGGAGTGTATGGGAGGACTATGGCTACACCTTC
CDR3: CAWSVWEDYGYTF

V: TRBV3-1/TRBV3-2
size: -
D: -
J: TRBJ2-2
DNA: TGTGCCAGCAGCCAGTTTGGGGGGACGAACACCGGGGAGCTGTTTTTT
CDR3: CASSQFGGTNTGELFF

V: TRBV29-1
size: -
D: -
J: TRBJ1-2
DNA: TGCAGCGTTGTCCGGGAGGGTTCAGGTGGCTACACCTTC
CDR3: CSVVREGSGGYTF

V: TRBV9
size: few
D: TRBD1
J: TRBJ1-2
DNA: TGTGCCAGCAGCGAGGGACAGACTAACTATGGCTACACCTTC
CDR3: CASSEGQTNYGYTF

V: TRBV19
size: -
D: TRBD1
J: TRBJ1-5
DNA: TGTGCCAGTCACAGACAGGGGATGGGGCCCCAGCATTTT
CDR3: CASHRQGMGPQHF

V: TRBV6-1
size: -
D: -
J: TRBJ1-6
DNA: TGTGCCAGCAGTGAAAGGGCAGGGCTTTCACCCCTCCACTTT
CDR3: CASSERAGLSPLHF

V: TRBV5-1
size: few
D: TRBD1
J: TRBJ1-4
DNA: TGCGCCAGCAGGGATACGTACAGGGGGCAACTTGGCGAAAAACTGTTTTTT
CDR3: CASRDTYRGQLGEKLFF

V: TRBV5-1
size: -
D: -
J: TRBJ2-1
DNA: TGCGCCAGCAGCTTGACAACCGGGAACAATGAGCAGTTCTTC
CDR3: CASSLTTGNNEQFF

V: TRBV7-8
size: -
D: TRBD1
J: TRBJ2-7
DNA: TGTGCCAGCAGCTTATGGACAGGGCCCTCTGAGCAGTACTTC
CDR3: CASSLWTGPSEQYF

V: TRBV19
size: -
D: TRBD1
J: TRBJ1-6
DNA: TGTGCCAGTAGTATTTCCGGACAGGGAATTTCACCCCTCCACTTT
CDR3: CASSISGQGISPLHF

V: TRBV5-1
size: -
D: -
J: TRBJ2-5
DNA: TGCGCCAGCAGCTTGGGACAGTACCAAGAGACCCAGTACTTC
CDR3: CASSLGQYQETQYF

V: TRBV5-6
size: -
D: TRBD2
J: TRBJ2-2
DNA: TGTGCCAGCAGCCAAAGCGGGAGAGCGAACACCGGGGAGCTGTTTTTT
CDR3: CASSQSGRANTGELFF

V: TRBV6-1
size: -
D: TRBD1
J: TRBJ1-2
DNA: TGTGCCAGCAGCTTGGACAGGGGATTTAATGGCTACACCTTC
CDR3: CASSLDRGFNGYTF

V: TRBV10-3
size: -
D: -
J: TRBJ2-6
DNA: TGTGCCATCAGGGGCCAGGGTTTTACTGGGGCCAACGTCCTGACTTTC
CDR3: CAIRGQGFTGANVLTF

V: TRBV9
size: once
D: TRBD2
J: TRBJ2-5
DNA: TGTGCCAGCAGCGAGGGACTAGCGGGAGGCGAGACCCAGTACTTC
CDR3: CASSEGLAGGETQYF

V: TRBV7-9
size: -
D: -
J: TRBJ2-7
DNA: TGTGCCAGCAGCGCGGACAGCTCCTACGAGCAGTACTTC
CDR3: CASSADSSYEQYF

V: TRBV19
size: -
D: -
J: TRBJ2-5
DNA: TGTGCCAGTTCTTTGCAGGGGATGGGAAAGACCCAGTACTTC
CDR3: CASSLQGMGKTQYF

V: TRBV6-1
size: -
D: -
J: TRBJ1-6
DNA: TGTGCCAGCAGTGAGTCTGGTCCGGGGGGTTCACCCCTCCACTTT
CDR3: CASSESGPGGSPLHF

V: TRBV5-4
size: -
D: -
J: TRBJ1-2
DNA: TGTGCCAGCAGCTTACGTCAGTCCTATGGCTACACCTTC
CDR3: CASSLRQSYGYTF

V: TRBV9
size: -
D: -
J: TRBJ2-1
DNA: TGTGCCAGCAGCGTAGGAGGAGGTTTTGCGGCGGGTACCGTCAATGAGCAGTTCTTC
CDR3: CASSVGGGFAAGTVNEQFF

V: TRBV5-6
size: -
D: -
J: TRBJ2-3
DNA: TGTGCCAGCAGCCTCCTTGGGGCCCGCAACACAGATACGCAGTATTTT
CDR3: CASSLLGARNTDTQYF

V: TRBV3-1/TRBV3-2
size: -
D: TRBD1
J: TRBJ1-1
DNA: TGTGCCAGCAGCCGGTCAAACACAGGGGGTACTGAAGCTTTCTTT
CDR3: CASSRSNTGGTEAFF

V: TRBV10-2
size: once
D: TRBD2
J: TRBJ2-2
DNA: TGCGCCAGCAACGATCTAAGCGGGGGACTCACCGGGGAGCTGTTTTTT
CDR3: CASNDLSGGLTGELFF

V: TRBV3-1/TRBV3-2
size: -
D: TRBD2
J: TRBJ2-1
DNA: TGTGCCAGCAGCCAAGCGGGGGGACTAGCCAATGAGCAGTTCTTC
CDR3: CASSQAGGLANEQFF